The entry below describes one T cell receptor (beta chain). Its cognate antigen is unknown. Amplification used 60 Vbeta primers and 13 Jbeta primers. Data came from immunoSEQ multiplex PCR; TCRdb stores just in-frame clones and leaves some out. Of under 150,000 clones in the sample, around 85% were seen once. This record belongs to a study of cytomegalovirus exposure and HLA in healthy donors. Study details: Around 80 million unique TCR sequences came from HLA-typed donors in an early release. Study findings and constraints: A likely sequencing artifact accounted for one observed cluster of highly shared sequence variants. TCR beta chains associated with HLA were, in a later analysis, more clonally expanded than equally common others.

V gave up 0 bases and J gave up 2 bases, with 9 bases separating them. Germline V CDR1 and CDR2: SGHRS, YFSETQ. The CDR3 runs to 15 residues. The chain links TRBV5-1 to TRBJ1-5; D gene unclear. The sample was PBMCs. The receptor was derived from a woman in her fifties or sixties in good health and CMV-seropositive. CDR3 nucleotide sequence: TGCGCCAGCAGCTTGGGAGAAACGGGCAATCAGCCCCAGCATTTT. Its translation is CASSLGETGNQPQHF.